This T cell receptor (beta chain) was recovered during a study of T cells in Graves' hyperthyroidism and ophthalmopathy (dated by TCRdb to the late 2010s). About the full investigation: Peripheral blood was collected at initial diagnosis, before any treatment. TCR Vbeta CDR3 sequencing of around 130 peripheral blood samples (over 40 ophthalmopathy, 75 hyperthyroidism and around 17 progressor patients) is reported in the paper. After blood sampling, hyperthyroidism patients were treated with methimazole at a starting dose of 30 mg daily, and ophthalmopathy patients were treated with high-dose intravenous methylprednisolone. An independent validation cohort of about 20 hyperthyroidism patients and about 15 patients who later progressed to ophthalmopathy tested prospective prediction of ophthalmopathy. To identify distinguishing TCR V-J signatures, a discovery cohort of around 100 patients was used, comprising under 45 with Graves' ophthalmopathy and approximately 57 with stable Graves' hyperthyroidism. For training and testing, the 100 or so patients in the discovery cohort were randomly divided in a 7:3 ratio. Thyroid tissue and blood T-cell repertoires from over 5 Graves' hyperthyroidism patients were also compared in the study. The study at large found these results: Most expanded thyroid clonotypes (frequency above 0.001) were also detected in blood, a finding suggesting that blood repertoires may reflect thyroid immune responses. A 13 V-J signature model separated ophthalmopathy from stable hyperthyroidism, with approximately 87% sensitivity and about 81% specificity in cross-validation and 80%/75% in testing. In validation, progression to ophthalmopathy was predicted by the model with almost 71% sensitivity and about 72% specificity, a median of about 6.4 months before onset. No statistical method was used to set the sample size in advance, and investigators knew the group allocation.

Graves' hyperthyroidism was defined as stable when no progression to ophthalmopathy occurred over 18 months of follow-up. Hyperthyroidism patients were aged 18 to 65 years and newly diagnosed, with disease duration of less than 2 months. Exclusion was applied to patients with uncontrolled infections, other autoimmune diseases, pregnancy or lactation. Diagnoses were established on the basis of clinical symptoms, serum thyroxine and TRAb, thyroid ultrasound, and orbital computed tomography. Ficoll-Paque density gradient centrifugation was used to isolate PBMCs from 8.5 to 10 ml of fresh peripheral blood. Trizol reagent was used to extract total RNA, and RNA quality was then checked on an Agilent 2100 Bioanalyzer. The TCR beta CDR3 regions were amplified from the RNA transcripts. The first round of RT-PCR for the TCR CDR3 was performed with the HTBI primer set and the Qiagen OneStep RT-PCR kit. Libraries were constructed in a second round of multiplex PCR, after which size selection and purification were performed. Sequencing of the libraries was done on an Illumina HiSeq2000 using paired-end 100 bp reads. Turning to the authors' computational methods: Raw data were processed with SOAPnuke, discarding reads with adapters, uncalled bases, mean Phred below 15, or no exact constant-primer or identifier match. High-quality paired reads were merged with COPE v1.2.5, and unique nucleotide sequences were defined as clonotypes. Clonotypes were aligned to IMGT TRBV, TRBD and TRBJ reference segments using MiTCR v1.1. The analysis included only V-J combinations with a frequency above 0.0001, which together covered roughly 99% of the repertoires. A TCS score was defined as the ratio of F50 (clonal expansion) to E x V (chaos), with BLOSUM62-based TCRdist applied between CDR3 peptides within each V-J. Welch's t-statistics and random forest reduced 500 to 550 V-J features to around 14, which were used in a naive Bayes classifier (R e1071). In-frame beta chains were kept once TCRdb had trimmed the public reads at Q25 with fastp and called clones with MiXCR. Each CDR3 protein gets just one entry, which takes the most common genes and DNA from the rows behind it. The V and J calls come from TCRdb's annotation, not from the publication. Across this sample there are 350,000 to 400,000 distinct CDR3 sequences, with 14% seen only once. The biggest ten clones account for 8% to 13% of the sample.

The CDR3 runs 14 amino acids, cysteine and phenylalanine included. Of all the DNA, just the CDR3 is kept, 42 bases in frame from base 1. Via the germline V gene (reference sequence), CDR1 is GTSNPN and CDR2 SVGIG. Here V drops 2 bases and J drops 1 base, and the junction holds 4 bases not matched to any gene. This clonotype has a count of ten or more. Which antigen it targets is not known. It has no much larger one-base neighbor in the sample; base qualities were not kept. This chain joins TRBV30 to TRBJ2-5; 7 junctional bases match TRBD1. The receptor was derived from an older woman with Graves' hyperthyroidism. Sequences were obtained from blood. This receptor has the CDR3 CAWSIGQAQETQYF. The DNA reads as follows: TGTGCCTGGAGTATCGGACAGGCCCAAGAGACCCAGTACTTC.